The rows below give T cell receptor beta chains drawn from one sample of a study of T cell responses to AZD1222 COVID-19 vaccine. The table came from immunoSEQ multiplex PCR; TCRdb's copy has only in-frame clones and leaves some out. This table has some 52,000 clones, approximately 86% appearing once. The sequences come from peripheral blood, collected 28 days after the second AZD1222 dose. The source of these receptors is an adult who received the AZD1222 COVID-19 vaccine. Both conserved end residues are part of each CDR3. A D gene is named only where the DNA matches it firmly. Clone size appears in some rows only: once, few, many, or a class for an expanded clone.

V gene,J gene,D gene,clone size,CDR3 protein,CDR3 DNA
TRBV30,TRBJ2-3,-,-,CAWSRATFTDTQYF,TGTGCCTGGAGTAGAGCAACCTTCACAGATACGCAGTATTTT
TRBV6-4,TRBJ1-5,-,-,CASSRPGTGERNQPQHF,TGTGCCAGCAGCAGACCTGGGACTGGCGAGCGCAATCAGCCCCAGCATTTT
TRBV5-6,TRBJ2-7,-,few,CASSLAHSYEQYF,TGTGCCAGCAGCTTGGCCCACTCCTACGAGCAGTACTTC
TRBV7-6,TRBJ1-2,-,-,CASSSRAGGDYGYTF,TGTGCCAGCAGCTCAAGGGCCGGGGGCGACTATGGCTACACCTTC
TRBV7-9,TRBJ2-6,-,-,CASSLGGRGSGANVLTF,TGTGCCAGCAGCTTAGGGGGCAGGGGCTCTGGGGCCAACGTCCTGACTTTC
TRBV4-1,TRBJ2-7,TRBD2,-,CASSHVTSGSVHEQYF,TGCGCCAGCAGCCACGTTACTAGCGGGAGCGTCCACGAGCAGTACTTC
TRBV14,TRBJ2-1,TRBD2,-,CASSPSGQQGNEQFF,TGTGCCAGCAGCCCTAGCGGCCAGCAGGGTAATGAGCAGTTCTTC
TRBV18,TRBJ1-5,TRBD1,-,CASSPRQGSRHNQPQHF,TGTGCCAGCTCACCGAGACAGGGAAGTCGGCACAATCAGCCCCAGCATTTT
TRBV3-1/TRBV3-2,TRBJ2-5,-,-,CASSQRGGETQYF,TGTGCCAGCAGCCAAAGGGGTGGGGAGACCCAGTACTTC
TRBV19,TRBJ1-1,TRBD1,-,CASTPTGGGTEAFF,TGTGCCAGTACTCCGACAGGGGGAGGCACTGAAGCTTTCTTT
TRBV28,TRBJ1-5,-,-,CASSFHRLVQPQHF,TGTGCCAGCAGCTTTCACAGGCTAGTTCAGCCCCAGCATTTT
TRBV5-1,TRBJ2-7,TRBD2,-,CASSLGRETTYEQYF,TGCGCCAGCAGCTTGGGGCGGGAGACCACCTACGAGCAGTACTTC
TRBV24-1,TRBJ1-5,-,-,CATSGIGGQGNQPQHF,TGTGCCACCAGTGGAATCGGGGGGCAGGGCAATCAGCCCCAGCATTTT
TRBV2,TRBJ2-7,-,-,CATRLSYEQYF,TGTGCCACCCGACTCTCCTACGAGCAGTACTTC
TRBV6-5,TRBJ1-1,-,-,CASRVPGGSTEAFF,TGTGCCAGCAGGGTCCCCGGTGGGAGCACTGAAGCTTTCTTT
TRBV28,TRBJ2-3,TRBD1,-,CASSNPDRAEDTQYF,TGTGCCAGCAGTAACCCGGACAGGGCCGAGGATACGCAGTATTTT
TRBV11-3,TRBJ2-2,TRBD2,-,CASTPTSDTNTGELFF,TGTGCCAGCACCCCAACTAGCGACACGAACACCGGGGAGCTGTTTTTT
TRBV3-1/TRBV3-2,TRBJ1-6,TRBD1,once,CASSPLTGATYNSPLHF,TGTGCCAGCAGCCCCTTGACAGGGGCCACCTATAATTCACCCCTCCACTTT
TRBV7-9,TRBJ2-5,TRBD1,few,CASSPGQYQETQYF,TGTGCCAGCAGCCCGGGACAGTACCAAGAGACCCAGTACTTC
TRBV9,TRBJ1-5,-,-,CASSPRGPPGDQPQHF,TGTGCCAGCAGCCCTCGGGGTCCTCCGGGGGATCAGCCCCAGCATTTT
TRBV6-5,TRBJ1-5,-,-,CASSRGPRGNQPQHF,TGTGCCAGCAGCCGGGGCCCTAGAGGCAATCAGCCCCAGCATTTT
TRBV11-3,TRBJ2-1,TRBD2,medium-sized,CASSLTSGSLNEQFF,TGTGCCAGCAGCCTGACTAGCGGGAGTCTTAATGAGCAGTTCTTC
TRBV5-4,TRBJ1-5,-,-,CASSLGGGPQHF,TGTGCCAGCAGCTTGGGTGGGGGGCCCCAGCATTTT
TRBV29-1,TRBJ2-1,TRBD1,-,CSATGQGFYNEQFF,TGCAGCGCGACGGGACAGGGGTTCTACAATGAGCAGTTCTTC
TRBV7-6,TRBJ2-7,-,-,CASTLMSGTYEQYF,TGTGCCAGCACCCTAATGAGCGGAACCTACGAGCAGTACTTC
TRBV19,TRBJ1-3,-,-,CASSASRGSSGNTIYF,TGTGCCAGTAGTGCCTCGAGGGGAAGCTCTGGAAACACCATATATTTT
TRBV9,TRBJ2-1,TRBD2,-,CASSAGTSGSNEQFF,TGTGCCAGCAGTGCCGGGACTAGCGGGAGCAATGAGCAGTTCTTC
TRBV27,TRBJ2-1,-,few,CASRPGPHEQFF,TGTGCCAGCAGACCGGGACCCCACGAGCAGTTCTTC